The rows below give T cell receptor beta chains drawn from one sample of a study of regulatory T cells in long-lasting Graves disease. In TCRdb, the multiplex PCR reads were re-called with MiXCR into one record per CDR3 protein. Of about 660,000 distinct CDR3 sequences listed, around 32% are singletons. Sequencing was performed on peripheral blood mononuclear cells (PBMCs), taken when the disease was refractory, from a patient treated with antithyroid drugs. These receptors were collected from a female donor with Graves disease. The CDR3 runs from the conserved cysteine through the conserved F or W. Each record gives: V gene, J gene, CDR3 protein.

>TRBV29-1|TRBJ1-1
CSVSKDTEAFF
>TRBV12-3/TRBV12-4|TRBJ1-2
CASSFEGDHGYTF
>TRBV13|TRBJ2-2
CASSLGLSHGELFF
>TRBV7-3|TRBJ1-6
CASSSGTYNSPLHF
>TRBV20-1|TRBJ2-7
CSAGVAGGYEQYF
>TRBV2|TRBJ2-7
CASSVSLSYEQYF
>TRBV4-1|TRBJ1-2
CASSQDPGGLHTF
>TRBV28|TRBJ1-2
CASSPRTGNYGYTF
>TRBV6-1|TRBJ1-4
CASSLDRGGLGKLFF
>TRBV10-3|TRBJ2-5
CAIREPGQEETQYF
>TRBV2|TRBJ1-5
CASMIEGAGQPQHF
>TRBV3-1|TRBJ2-5
CASSSRGYQETQYF
>TRBV12-3/TRBV12-4|TRBJ1-1
CASSLRTMNTEAFF
>TRBV29-1|TRBJ1-4
CSVSFSEKLFF
>TRBV6-1|TRBJ1-5
CASSQSGVNQPQHF
>TRBV15|TRBJ1-1
CATSRDGGAVAFF
>TRBV28|TRBJ1-2
CASIKGAGGYTF